The T cell receptor (beta chain) described here comes from a study of blood T cell repertoires in COVID-19. Clones were read by immunoSEQ multiplex PCR, and TCRdb kept only the in-frame ones, dropping some. The repertoire holds tens of thousands of clones, around 80% seen once, with around 9.3% in the top ten. This CDR3 region has 15 residues. Trimming cost V 0 bases and J 9 bases, with 15 bases left between them. Germline V gene sequence: CDR1 MGHRA, CDR2 YSYEKL. The TCR originated in a man between 60 and 75 years old with acute or convalescent COVID-19. The rearrangement links TRBV4-1 to TRBJ1-5; possible D gene TRBD1, 6 bases. The specimen sequenced was peripheral blood. The CDR3 DNA sequence: TGCGCCAGCAGCCAAGATGTTGCCCTCAGGGGGCCCCAGCATTTT. As protein: CASSQDVALRGPQHF.